This T cell receptor (beta chain) was recovered during a study of blood T cell repertoires in COVID-19 (dated by TCRdb to about 2020). A note on the overall study: Samples covering the acute and convalescent phases of COVID-19 were provided by collaborators in the United States, Italy and Spain. Where available, HLA class I and class II types were taken from metadata supplied by the sample provider and were not determined by assay-based typing. The repertoires were made available in a free public database intended to serve as a resource for research on the immune response to SARS-CoV-2. The prospective study material was composed of cDNA or gDNA derived from T cells, B-cell-depleted T cells, or PBMCs. Sample metadata almost always included a de-identified subject ID, COVID-19 status, age in years and sex. Subjects who had been exposed to COVID-19, were actively infected with it, or had recovered from it provided the deeply sampled blood TCRbeta repertoires that made up the dataset. The samples were drawn from the first 160 participants of the ongoing ImmuneRACE study and from 950 to 1,500 subjects provided by 6 global collaborators.

Points the paper makes about the study in general: The quantity of clinical and demographic metadata differed by source and by participant and was supplied without curation.

Collaborating institutions collected whole blood in K2EDTA tubes following their own protocols. For TCRbeta analysis, collaborators shipped samples as frozen whole blood, isolated PBMCs, or DNA extracted from either of those sample types. The immunoSEQ Assay, a bias-controlled multiplex PCR, was used to amplify TCRbeta CDR3 regions from genomic DNA. The authors' analysis ran thus. The number of nucleated cells in each sample was estimated by amplification of reference gene primers within the assay. Sequence reads were collapsed and filtered to measure the absolute abundance of every unique TCRbeta CDR3 rearrangement. For each sample, productive Simpson clonality was calculated by taking the square root of Simpson's diversity index across productive rearrangements. Drawn from immuneACCESS, this table holds only the in-frame rearrangements with V and J called that TCRdb kept. Clones are partly lost; checked studies trace under half to an unresolved V gene and leave the rest unexplained. V, J and clone size were drawn from that table, and D and trimming were deduced from the DNA. Here the sample has around 160,000 clones; about four fifths occur a single time. Roughly 8% of the sample is taken by the ten largest.

Compared with germline, V lacks 4 bases and J lacks 10 bases; bases without a gene match: 10. Looking up the germline V gene (reference sequence) yields CDR1 MNHEY and CDR2 SMNVEV. The CDR3 numbers 16 residues from cysteine through phenylalanine. The read is trimmed to its CDR3 DNA, 48 bases read in frame from base 1. Notes on this clone: No antigen is known for it. No clone much larger than this one lies a single base away; base qualities are absent.

Specimen: peripheral blood. This receptor was obtained from a human donor with acute or convalescent COVID-19. The donor label of this sample is uncertain. In this chain, TRBV27 is recombined with TRBJ1-6, with 10 middle bases fitting TRBD1. The nucleotides read TGTGCCAGCAGTTCCCCGTCCGGACAGGGGGGATCACCCCTCCACTTT. Translated, this is CASSSPSGQGGSPLHF.